This TCR beta chain was captured by sequencing in a study of regulatory T cells in long-lasting Graves disease. General study findings and limits: What was studied was peripheral blood only, and not thyroid tissue. Patients with persistent disease showed a bias toward TRBV28, TRBJ1-2 and TRBJ2-5.

CDR3 length equals 13 residues. Between the trimmed V and J ends, which lost 3 bases and 0 bases, there was a span of 5 bases. Researchers made TCR beta libraries by using iRepertoire HTBI primers and running Arm-PCR on CDR3 regions. TCRdb re-called the multiplex PCR reads with MiXCR, one entry per CDR3 protein. The sample shows about 530,000 distinct CDR3 sequences, around 16% of them seen only once. Stated time point: newly diagnosed GD, antithyroid drugs for less than 3 months. The authors made the TCR library using RNA they extracted from PBMCs. This clonotype was detected many times. What it binds is not known. This sample also belongs to another study, concerning T cells in Graves' hyperthyroidism and ophthalmopathy. As that report states: Patients aged 18 to 65 had newly diagnosed hyperthyroidism lasting under 2 months.

This receptor was obtained from a woman aged 35-60 years with Graves disease. Sample: peripheral blood mononuclear cells (PBMCs), taken at new diagnosis, from a patient treated with antithyroid drugs. The rearrangement uses TRBV12-3 or TRBV12-4 and TRBJ1-2; no firm D call. The CDR3 DNA reads as TGTGCCAGCAGTTTTGACCCTAACTATGGCTACACCTTC. It specifies CASSFDPNYGYTF.